Presented here are 15 T cell receptor beta chains from one specimen sequenced in a study of cytomegalovirus exposure and HLA in healthy donors. The PCR employed 60 Vbeta primers together with 13 Jbeta primers. Measured with immunoSEQ multiplex PCR; TCRdb has only the in-frame clones, and not every one. The table records around 120,000 clones, 50% to 70% of them present only once. The sample taken for sequencing was PBMCs. These receptors were collected from a man younger than 45 in good health and CMV-seropositive.

This clone came up a few times. The chain carries TRBV6-5 and TRBJ1-1; 9 positions match TRBD1. The CDR3 extends over 13 amino acids. With 2 bases clipped from V and 8 bases from J, the junction kept 3 bases outside the gene matches. CDR1 and CDR2 from the germline V gene are MNHEY and SVGAGI. CDR3 DNA: TGTGCCAGCAGTTACCCGACAGGGGGGGAAGCTTTCTTT. Amino acid sequence: CASSYPTGGEAFF.

The V call is TRBV15, the J call TRBJ2-7, with 10 nucleotides matching TRBD1. The CDR3 covers 14 residues. The germline V gene has CDR1 LNHNV and CDR2 YYDKDF (reference sequence). The J segment lost 2 bases and the V segment lost 4 bases, leaving 2 bases of the junction unmatched. This chain's CDR3 is CATSKGQGPYEQYF. The CDR3 nucleotides read TGTGCCACCAGCAAGGGACAGGGGCCCTACGAGCAGTACTTC.

This chain links TRBV6-5 with TRBJ2-7, with 8 bases aligning to TRBD1. This CDR3 has 15 residues. The ends lost 6 bases at V and 2 bases at J; junction bases unmatched: 9. Germline CDR1 and CDR2: MNHEY and SVGAGI. CDR3 sequence reads: CASSRAGTGTYEQYF. CDR3 sequence (DNA): TGTGCCAGCAGCCGAGCTGGGACAGGCACCTACGAGCAGTACTTC.

This sequence joins TRBV5-1 and TRBJ2-5, with 9 bases matching TRBD2. This CDR3 comprises 14 residues. Per germline, CDR1 SGHRS and CDR2 YFSETQ. V was pared by 5 bases and J by 5 bases, with 7 bases of the junction left unmatched. The chain's CDR3 is CASSPPSGGETQYF. DNA for the CDR3: TGCGCCAGCAGTCCACCAAGCGGGGGGGAGACCCAGTACTTC.

The chain is built from TRBV11-2 and TRBJ2-3; TRBD1 aligns across 8 bases. The germline gives CDR1 SGHAT, CDR2 FQNNGV. This CDR3 region has 14 residues. Trimming removed 5 bases from V and 2 bases from J; junction bases left unmatched: 3. For the CDR3, the DNA is TGTGCCAGCAGCCCGGGACAGGTCACAGATACGCAGTATTTT. The encoded protein is CASSPGQVTDTQYF.

This sequence joins TRBV7-3 and TRBJ2-5; a weak D match, TRBD2 (5 bases). The V end lost 4 bases, the J end lost 5 bases, and 11 bases lay between the germline ends. Germline CDR1 SGHTA, CDR2 FQGTGA. The CDR3 spans 13 residues. The CDR3, as DNA: TGTGCCAGCAGCTACGAAGGCGGGGAGACCCAGTACTTC. Protein product: CASSYEGGETQYF.

This clone has only one observation. The rearrangement joins TRBV10-3 to TRBJ2-7; 7 bases agree with TRBD1. Trimming cost V 0 bases and J 2 bases; bases outside gene matches: 4. Germline V gene sequence: CDR1 ENHRY, CDR2 SYGVKD. The CDR3 has 15 amino acids. The CDR3 bases are TGTGCCATCAGTGAGTCGAGGCAGGGGGCCTACGAGCAGTACTTC. The encoded protein is CAISESRQGAYEQYF.

The J gene is TRBJ2-3, the V gene TRBV7-2; possible D gene TRBD2, 7 bases. With 7 bases removed from V and 6 bases from J, the gap between germline ends came to 20 bases. The germline gives CDR1 SGHTA, CDR2 FQGNSA. The CDR3 loop spans 15 amino acids. The CDR3 spells CASTLLGGATDTQYF. For the CDR3, the DNA is TGTGCCAGCACCCTCTTGGGGGGGGCTACGGATACGCAGTATTTT.

The J gene is TRBJ2-1, the V gene TRBV4-1; possibly TRBD1 for D (5 bases). Looked up from germline, CDR1 is MGHRA and CDR2 is YSYEKL. V was cut by 4 bases and J by 8 bases, with 12 bases left in between. This CDR3 contains 13 residues. CDR3 loop: CASSRQGDDEQFF. The CDR3 nucleotides are TGCGCCAGCAGCCGCCAGGGTGACGATGAGCAGTTCTTC.

The chain combines TRBV10-3 with TRBJ2-1; D ambiguous. The CDR3 covers 16 residues. V was shortened by 6 bases and J by 1 base, with 16 bases between the two germline ends. CDR1 and CDR2 (germline): ENHRY, SYGVKD. The CDR3, as DNA: TGTGCCATCAGCGACCCCGTCGACACGTCCTACAATGAGCAGTTCTTC. Its translation: CAISDPVDTSYNEQFF.

The chain employs TRBV9 and TRBJ1-5; 8 bases are shared with TRBD1. The V segment lost 3 bases and the J segment 6 bases; nucleotides outside the gene matches: 5. CDR1 SGDLS and CDR2 YYNGEE come from the germline V gene. CDR3 length: 14 amino acids. CDR3 sequence: CASSGSGGGQPQHF. The CDR3 nucleotides are TGTGCCAGCAGCGGATCAGGGGGCGGTCAGCCCCAGCATTTT.

The gene calls are TRBV7-9 and TRBJ2-1; 7 bases are a match to TRBD1. The CDR3 consists of 14 residues. V lost 6 bases and J lost 8; bases outside the gene matches: 10. The V gene's germline CDR1 is SEHNR and CDR2 FQNEAQ (reference sequence). In nucleotides, the CDR3 is TGTGCCAGCAGTCAAGGGGGCGCGAGGGATGAGCAGTTCTTC. It encodes CASSQGGARDEQFF. The full variable domain, its missing parts supplied by reference TRBV7-9 and TRBJ2-1, is DTGVSQNPRHKITKRGQNVTFRCDPISEHNRLYWYRQTLGQGPEFLTYFQNEAQLEKSRLLSDRFSAERPKGSFSTLEIQRTEQGDSAMYLCASSQGGARDEQFFGPGTRLTVL.

The chain links TRBV25-1 to TRBJ2-2; 7 bases line up with TRBD2. This CDR3 is built from 15 residues. The V and J ends lost 9 bases and 4 bases, in that order; junction bases with no gene match: 11. Germline assignment: CDR1 MGHDK and CDR2 SYGVNS. This CDR3 is CARTTWDYSTGELFF. The CDR3 nucleotides read TGTGCCAGAACTACTTGGGACTACTCCACCGGGGAGCTGTTTTTT. Together with reference TRBV25-1 and TRBJ2-2, the CDR3 gives the full variable domain: EADIYQTPRYLVIGTGKKITLECSQTMGHDKMYWYQQDPGMELHLIHYSYGVNSTEKGDLSSESTVSRIRTEHFPLTLESARPSHTSQYLCARTTWDYSTGELFFGEGSRLTVL.

CDR3 DNA sequence: TGTGCCAGCAGTGGGGACAGGGGGCCGGAGCCCCAGCATTTT. Protein sequence: CASSGDRGPEPQHF. The genes are TRBV2 and TRBJ1-5; 12 bases map to TRBD1. V dropped 4 bases and J dropped 8; count of bases not matched to a gene: 3. Per the germline V gene, CDR1 is SNHLY and CDR2 is FYNNEI. The CDR3 runs 14 residues. Drawing the rest from reference TRBV2 and TRBJ1-5, the complete variable domain is EPEVTQTPSHQVTQMGQEVILRCVPISNHLYFYWYRQILGQKVEFLVSFYNNEISEKSEIFDDQFSVERPDGSNFTLKIRSTKLEDSAMYFCASSGDRGPEPQHFGDGTRLSIL.

V and J are TRBV25-1 and TRBJ2-1, with 7 bases matching TRBD1. The CDR3 consists of 15 residues. The J segment lost 6 bases and the V segment lost 2 bases, leaving 7 bases of the junction unmatched. Germline V CDR1 and CDR2: MGHDK, SYGVNS. CDR3 DNA: TGTGCCAGCAGTGAAACCGACAGGGTGGCCAATGAGCAGTTCTTC. The encoded protein is CASSETDRVANEQFF.